This T cell receptor (beta chain) emerged from a study of T cells in Graves' hyperthyroidism and ophthalmopathy. The CDR3 runs 15 residues. Germline V gives CDR1 MNHEY, CDR2 SVGEGT. Trimming left V 6 bases short and J 1 base short, with 15 bases between. Study-wide findings and caveats: Before onset, by a median of approximately 5.9 months, the model predicted ophthalmopathy. Researchers found most expanded thyroid clonotypes above 0.001 in blood as well.

On this clonotype itself: Its specificity is not known.

Diagnoses rested on clinical symptoms, serum thyroxine and TRAb, thyroid ultrasound and orbital computed tomography. Amplification yielded TCR beta CDR3 regions, with RNA transcripts as the source. Primed by the HTBI set, a first-round RT-PCR was run on the TCR CDR3. TCRdb reprocessed the multiplex PCR reads via MiXCR and lists one record per CDR3 protein. The table lists over 500,000 distinct CDR3 sequences, 15% to 20% of them singletons. Input material: blood. This TCR was recovered from a woman aged 25 to 39 with Graves' ophthalmopathy. The J gene is TRBJ2-5, the V gene TRBV6-2 or TRBV6-3; D may be TRBD1 (6 bases). The CDR3 nucleotides are TGTGCCAGCAGCAGACAGGAAAACCTCCAAGAGACCCAGTACTTC. Translated, it gives CASSRQENLQETQYF.